The rows below give T cell receptor beta chains drawn from one sample of a study of cytomegalovirus exposure and HLA in healthy donors. Here immunoSEQ multiplex PCR was the method, and the copy in TCRdb shows in-frame clones only, minus some. The profile shows around 200,000 clones, 65% to 90% of them singletons. Sample: PBMCs. These receptors were obtained from a woman under 40 in good health and CMV-seronegative. Both conserved end residues are part of each CDR3. The order of the fields is CDR3 protein, CDR3 DNA, clone size, J gene, D gene, V gene. A D gene is named only where the DNA matches it firmly. Clone size is shown for a subset of rows, as once, few, many or a class of expanded clone.

CASSPGQGRGSSYEQYF,TGTGCCAGCAGCCCGGGACAGGGTCGGGGCAGCTCCTACGAGCAGTACTTC,-,TRBJ2-7,TRBD1,TRBV27
CASSRQLASGSQSYNEQFF,TGTGCCAGCAGCCGACAGCTGGCTAGCGGGAGTCAGTCCTACAATGAGCAGTTCTTC,-,TRBJ2-1,TRBD2,TRBV9
CASSRTGVSEQYF,TGTGCCAGCTCAAGGACAGGGGTAAGCGAGCAGTACTTC,-,TRBJ2-7,TRBD1,TRBV18
CASSLAAQETQYF,TGTGCCAGCAGTCTAGCGGCTCAAGAGACCCAGTACTTC,-,TRBJ2-5,TRBD2,TRBV6-1
CASSLADWEGETQYF,TGTGCCAGCAGCTTAGCGGATTGGGAGGGAGAGACCCAGTACTTC,-,TRBJ2-5,TRBD2,TRBV11-2
CSVSWDRARETQYF,TGCAGCGTCAGTTGGGACAGGGCAAGAGAGACCCAGTACTTC,-,TRBJ2-5,TRBD1,TRBV29-1
CASSLESTGELFF,TGCGCCAGCAGCTTGGAGAGCACCGGGGAGCTGTTTTTT,-,TRBJ2-2,-,TRBV5-1
CSAGQGGEQYF,TGCAGCGCCGGACAGGGAGGAGAGCAGTACTTC,once,TRBJ2-7,TRBD1,TRBV29-1
CASSQIQGSEQYF,TGCGCCAGCAGCCAAATACAGGGGAGCGAGCAGTACTTC,-,TRBJ2-7,TRBD1,TRBV4-1
CASSAGDSRNEQFF,TGTGCCAGCAGCGCCGGGGACTCGAGGAATGAGCAGTTCTTC,-,TRBJ2-1,-,TRBV7-9
CAAASGGQFPYEQYF,TGTGCCGCTGCTAGTGGGGGACAGTTCCCCTACGAGCAGTACTTC,-,TRBJ2-7,TRBD1,TRBV2
CASSLGLAGGGGNEQFF,TGTGCCAGCAGCCTGGGACTAGCGGGAGGAGGGGGGAATGAGCAGTTCTTC,-,TRBJ2-1,TRBD2,TRBV7-9
CASSLARTGRSGELFF,TGTGCCAGCAGCTTGGCCAGGACAGGGCGATCCGGGGAGCTGTTTTTT,few,TRBJ2-2,TRBD1,TRBV5-4
CASSTGQGESNYEQYF,TGCGCCAGCAGCACGGGACAGGGGGAATCAAACTACGAGCAGTACTTC,-,TRBJ2-7,TRBD1,TRBV5-1
CASTPPAGIPGELFF,TGTGCCAGCACCCCTCCCGCAGGGATCCCCGGGGAGCTGTTTTTT,-,TRBJ2-2,-,TRBV28
CASSSGLAGAVSGANVLTF,TGTGCCAGCAGCTCGGGACTAGCGGGGGCCGTCTCTGGGGCCAACGTCCTGACTTTC,-,TRBJ2-6,TRBD2,TRBV5-6
CASSPQLAGGGSEQYF,TGTGCCAGCTCACCACAGCTAGCGGGAGGGGGGAGCGAGCAGTACTTC,-,TRBJ2-7,TRBD2,TRBV18
CASSQDLQWEGKLFF,TGTGCCAGCAGCCAAGACTTACAATGGGAGGGAAAACTGTTTTTT,once,TRBJ1-4,-,TRBV4-2
CASSFGRGQAYNQPQHF,TGTGCCAGCAGCTTTGGCCGGGGACAGGCGTACAATCAGCCCCAGCATTTT,-,TRBJ1-5,-,TRBV12-1
CASSRLPGQGFVGSYNEQFF,TGTGCCAGTAGTAGACTACCGGGACAGGGATTTGTGGGCTCCTACAATGAGCAGTTCTTC,-,TRBJ2-1,TRBD1,TRBV19
CASSVAGGSYNEQFF,TGTGCCAGCAGCGTGGCGGGGGGCTCCTACAATGAGCAGTTCTTC,-,TRBJ2-1,TRBD2,TRBV9
CASSPGLAGVPYEQYF,TGCGCCAGCAGCCCCGGACTAGCGGGAGTCCCCTACGAGCAGTACTTC,-,TRBJ2-7,TRBD2,TRBV5-1
CASSQERKSTEAFF,TGTGCCAGCAGCCAAGAGAGGAAGAGCACTGAAGCTTTCTTT,-,TRBJ1-1,-,TRBV4-2
CSVEVSGGALEQYF,TGCAGCGTTGAAGTTAGCGGGGGGGCCCTCGAGCAGTACTTC,-,TRBJ2-7,TRBD2,TRBV29-1
CASSSTGQTYEQYF,TGTGCCAGCAGCTCGACGGGACAGACCTACGAGCAGTACTTC,-,TRBJ2-7,TRBD1,TRBV28
CASSFGREIGDTQYF,TGTGCCAGCAGCTTTGGGCGGGAGATCGGAGATACGCAGTATTTT,-,TRBJ2-3,TRBD2,TRBV5-4
CASSEQFSSYEQYF,TGTGCCAGTAGTGAACAGTTTAGCTCCTACGAGCAGTACTTC,once,TRBJ2-7,-,TRBV19
CASNPDRGSWELFF,TGTGCCAGCAACCCGGACAGGGGCAGTTGGGAGCTGTTTTTT,-,TRBJ2-2,TRBD1,TRBV6-1
CASPSRQGRKYGYTF,TGTGCCAGCCCCAGCCGACAGGGTAGAAAGTATGGCTACACCTTC,-,TRBJ1-2,TRBD1,TRBV6-6
CASTIQGVLTDTQYF,TGTGCCAGCACCATCCAGGGGGTTCTCACAGATACGCAGTATTTT,-,TRBJ2-3,TRBD1,TRBV28
CATPRGDNNQPQHF,TGTGCCACCCCCAGGGGGGATAACAATCAGCCCCAGCATTTT,-,TRBJ1-5,TRBD1,TRBV5-6
CASRSGQGDQPQHF,TGTGCCAGCAGATCTGGACAGGGGGATCAGCCCCAGCATTTT,-,TRBJ1-5,TRBD1,TRBV7-9
CASSSRTSASTDTQYF,TGTGCCAGCAGCTCAAGGACTAGCGCGTCCACAGATACGCAGTATTTT,once,TRBJ2-3,TRBD2,TRBV5-6
CASKHRDNEQYF,TGCGCCAGCAAACACCGGGACAACGAGCAGTACTTC,-,TRBJ2-7,-,TRBV5-1
CANRGGAYNEQFF,TGTGCCAATCGCGGGGGGGCCTACAATGAGCAGTTCTTC,-,TRBJ2-1,TRBD2,TRBV10-3
CASSRDPGTGVAEAFF,TGCGCCAGCAGCCGAGATCCCGGGACAGGGGTGGCTGAAGCTTTCTTT,-,TRBJ1-1,TRBD1,TRBV5-1
CSASAVYEQFF,TGCAGTGCTAGTGCGGTCTATGAGCAGTTCTTC,-,TRBJ2-1,-,TRBV20-1
CASSSRVRTEAFF,TGTGCCAGCAGTTCCAGGGTACGAACTGAAGCTTTCTTT,-,TRBJ1-1,-,TRBV28
CGSKITSTDTQYF,TGCGGTAGCAAAATCACTAGCACAGATACGCAGTATTTT,once,TRBJ2-3,-,TRBV28
CASSLAVQSTDTQYF,TGCGCCAGCAGCTTGGCAGTTCAGAGCACAGATACGCAGTATTTT,-,TRBJ2-3,-,TRBV5-1
CSVLGGLGYTF,TGCAGCGTCCTAGGGGGCTTGGGCTACACCTTC,-,TRBJ1-2,TRBD1,TRBV29-1